The 23 T cell receptor beta chains given below trace back to one sample, sequenced in a study of T cell repertoires in cytomegalovirus infection. These receptors have no known antigen. TCRdb re-analysed the reads in MiXCR, keeping a single row per CDR3 protein. Of around 310,000 distinct CDR3 sequences in the sample, just under 30% were seen once. The sample in question was cultured PBMCs, obtained from culture after CMV antigen stimulation. Every receptor here comes from a human donor in good health (CMV status not recorded). Some clones in this sample may be carry-over from other donors' samples.

In this sample, this clonotype turned up many times. The V and J genes are TRBV7-2 and TRBJ1-1, with D uncertain. With 5 bases removed from V and 0 bases from J, the gap between germline ends came to 13 bases. Per germline, CDR1 SGHTA and CDR2 FQGNSA. This CDR3 region has 15 residues. The CDR3 reads CASSRETDLNTEAFF. The CDR3 DNA reads TGTGCCAGCAGCCGCGAGACGGATTTGAACACTGAAGCTTTCTTT.

In the case of this clonotype: At one of its ends the junction is not consistent with the germline gene, which may arise from a read error. The CDR3 DNA follows: TGCAGTGCTGGAGACGGACCACTCTATGGCTACACCTTC. Encoded protein: CSAGDGPLYGYTF. The chain links TRBV20-1 to TRBJ1-2; D call uncertain. The germline CDR1 and CDR2 sequences are DFQATT and SNEGSKA (reference sequence). This CDR3 comprises 13 residues.

Only a few counts were recorded for this clonotype. This chain links TRBV25-1 with TRBJ2-7, with D tentatively TRBD2 (6 bases). CDR1 and CDR2 from the germline V gene are MGHDK and SYGVNS. The CDR3 runs to 14 residues. V dropped 1 base and J dropped 5 bases, with 12 bases sitting between them. The CDR3 region is CASSELGRSHEQYF. CDR3 coding DNA: TGTGCCAGCAGTGAATTAGGGAGGTCCCACGAGCAGTACTTC.

There are many counts of this clonotype. The rearrangement uses TRBV7-8 and TRBJ2-1; 12 positions match TRBD2. The germline CDR1 and CDR2 sequences are SGHVS and FQNEAQ. V dropped 5 bases and J dropped 4; count of bases not matched to a gene: 12. The CDR3 is 18 residues long. CDR3: CASSGYLAGGFVYNEQFF. CDR3 DNA sequence: TGTGCCAGCAGCGGGTACCTAGCGGGGGGGTTCGTTTACAATGAGCAGTTCTTC.

This clonotype showed up many times. The J gene is TRBJ1-1, the V gene TRBV7-8, with D perhaps matching TRBD1 (5 bases). Trimming took off 1 base at V and 0 bases at J, with 12 bases between the two ends. CDR1 is SGHVS and CDR2 is FQNEAQ in the germline V gene. This CDR3 region has 16 residues. The CDR3 reads CASSLGGLQMNTEAFF. CDR3 in DNA: TGTGCCAGCAGCTTAGGGGGGTTGCAAATGAACACTGAAGCTTTCTTT.

The chain couples TRBV6-1 to TRBJ1-2; 8 bases line up with TRBD1. The V segment lost 4 bases and the J segment 4 bases; nucleotides outside the gene matches: 20. There are 19 residues in the CDR3. The germline gives CDR1 MNHNS, CDR2 SASEGT. Here the CDR3 reads CASSAPKGSLGQAFYGYTF. The CDR3 nucleotides read TGTGCCAGCAGTGCACCCAAGGGGTCTCTGGGACAGGCGTTCTATGGCTACACCTTC.

The J gene is TRBJ1-2, the V gene TRBV15, with 8 bases lining up with TRBD1. Germline lookup yields CDR1 LNHNV and CDR2 YYDKDF (reference sequence). With V trimmed by 2 bases and J by 3 bases, 5 bases remained unmatched. CDR3 length equals 15 residues. The CDR3 is CATSRPPGQDYGYTF. The CDR3 DNA is TGTGCCACCAGCAGACCGCCGGGACAGGACTATGGCTACACCTTC. Full variable domain (rest looked up from reference TRBV15 and TRBJ1-2): DAMVIQNPRYQVTQFGKPVTLSCSQTLNHNVMYWYQQKSSQAPKLLFHYYDKDFNNEADTPDNFQSRRPNTSFCFLDIRSPGLGDTAMYLCATSRPPGQDYGYTFGSGTRLTVV.

V and J are TRBV15 and TRBJ2-3; 7 nucleotides agree with TRBD1. The CDR3 runs to 17 residues. The germline V gene has CDR1 LNHNV and CDR2 YYDKDF (reference sequence). Trimming took 4 bases from V and 2 from J; bases not matched to a gene: 12. This CDR3 reads CATSTLPDRVPTDTQYF. For the CDR3, the DNA is TGTGCCACCAGCACCCTGCCCGACAGGGTTCCCACAGATACGCAGTATTTT.

Concerning this clonotype itself: Germline is not matched at one junction end, which may reflect a read error. The chain couples TRBV28 to TRBJ2-5; 9 nucleotides align to TRBD2. Looked up from germline, CDR1 is MDHEN and CDR2 is SYDVKM. There are 11 residues in the CDR3. CDR3 protein: CASSFGREGHF. CDR3 DNA sequence: TGTGCCAGCAGTTTTGGGCGGGAGGGGCACTTC. The whole variable domain, remainder taken from reference TRBV28 and TRBJ2-5, is DVKVTQSSRYLVKRTGEKVFLECVQDMDHENMFWYRQDPGLGLRLIYFSYDVKMKEKGDIPEGYSVSREKKERFSLILESASTNQTSMYLCASSFGREGHFGPGTRLLVL.

This clonotype occurred a few times. The gene calls are TRBV6-5 and TRBJ1-5; possibly TRBD1 for D (5 bases). V gave up 0 bases and J gave up 6 bases, with 12 bases separating them. This CDR3 is built from 15 residues. Germline V CDR1 and CDR2: MNHEY, SVGAGI. The CDR3 DNA is TGTGCCAGCAGTTACTCTCGGGGGGACGGTCAGCCCCAGCATTTT. Translated, it gives CASSYSRGDGQPQHF.

This clonotype showed up just a few times. J is TRBJ2-7 and V is TRBV12-3 or TRBV12-4; D perhaps matches TRBD1 (7 bases). V dropped 5 bases and J dropped 5 bases, with 16 bases sitting between them. The CDR3 runs to 14 residues. CDR3 loop: CASSLYDREDEQYF. As DNA, the CDR3 is TGTGCCAGCAGTCTATACGACAGGGAGGACGAGCAGTACTTC.

In its sample, this clonotype was seen a few times. DNA of the CDR3: TGTGCCAGTAGTACTAGACAGGGGAACTCCTACGAGCAGTACTTC. Residues: CASSTRQGNSYEQYF. The chain couples TRBV19 to TRBJ2-7, with 8 bases identical to TRBD1. This CDR3 is 15 amino acids long. Germline CDR1 is LNHDA and CDR2 is SQIVND (reference sequence). The V segment lost 4 bases and the J segment 0 bases; nucleotides outside the gene matches: 5.

The chain carries TRBV2 and TRBJ2-3, with D unresolved. The CDR3 sequence is 15 residues long. In germline, CDR1 is SNHLY, CDR2 FYNNEI. Trimming stripped 4 bases from V and 0 bases from J, with 11 bases between. The CDR3 is CASSGNGLSTDTQYF. CDR3 sequence (DNA): TGTGCCAGCAGTGGGAACGGTCTAAGCACAGATACGCAGTATTTT.

This chain joins TRBV19 and TRBJ2-1, with TRBD2 matching 14 bases. The CDR3 has 15 amino acids. The junction had 1 base not matched to a gene; V was cut back by 6 bases and J by 3 bases. Germline V gives CDR1 LNHDA, CDR2 SQIVND (reference sequence). The CDR3 sequence: CASRGLAGVYNEQFF. The CDR3 DNA follows: TGTGCCAGTAGGGGACTAGCGGGAGTCTACAATGAGCAGTTCTTC. Full variable domain (outside the CDR3, taken from reference TRBV19 and TRBJ2-1): DGGITQSPKYLFRKEGQNVTLSCEQNLNHDAMYWYRQDPGQGLRLIYYSQIVNDFQKGDIAEGYSVSREKKESFPLTVTSAQKNPTAFYLCASRGLAGVYNEQFFGPGTRLTVL.

V gene TRBV6-5 combines with J gene TRBJ2-7, with 7 bases aligning to TRBD2. The CDR3 covers 11 residues. Trimming at V came to 8 bases and at J to 2 bases, leaving 0 bases not matched to a gene. Germline lookup yields CDR1 MNHEY and CDR2 SVGAGI. CDR3 bases: TGTGCCAGCGGGAGGGCCTACGAGCAGTACTTC. Translated: CASGRAYEQYF.

This clonotype was observed many times. The gene calls are TRBV7-2 and TRBJ1-2, with D unresolved. This CDR3 comprises 12 residues. The germline V gene encodes CDR1 SGHTA and CDR2 FQGNSA. Trimming pared 1 base from V and 5 bases from J, leaving 5 bases between. DNA for the CDR3: TGTGCCAGCAGCTTAGAGGCATATGGCTACACCTTC. This encodes CASSLEAYGYTF.

The J gene is TRBJ1-2, the V gene TRBV28; tentatively, D is TRBD1 (5 bases). Between the trimmed V and J ends, which lost 2 bases and 4 bases, there was a span of 11 bases. Germline V gives CDR1 MDHEN, CDR2 SYDVKM. This CDR3 contains 14 residues. The CDR3 sequence is CASSLEQGTYGYTF. As DNA, the CDR3 is TGTGCCAGCAGTTTAGAGCAGGGTACCTATGGCTACACCTTC.

This clonotype was seen more than once but under ten times. The chain joins TRBV18 to TRBJ2-3; 9 bases agree with TRBD2. The CDR3 has 17 residues. V shed 1 base and J 4 bases; nucleotides not matched to a gene: 9. Germline assignment: CDR1 KGHSH and CDR2 LQKENI. CDR3 loop: CASSPQVFQREADTQYF. DNA of the CDR3: TGTGCCAGCTCACCACAGGTTTTCCAGCGGGAGGCAGATACGCAGTATTTT. The full variable domain, in which reference TRBV18 and TRBJ2-3 provide the parts outside the CDR3, is NAGVMQNPRHLVRRRGQEARLRCSPMKGHSHVYWYRQLPEEGLKFMVYLQKENIIDESGMPKERFSAEFPKEGPSILRIQQVVRGDSAAYFCASSPQVFQREADTQYFGPGTRLTVL.

This clonotype was picked up a small number of times. The chain employs TRBV14 and TRBJ2-7; D gene ambiguous. Germline V gene lookup returns CDR1 SGHDN and CDR2 FVKESK. The CDR3 is 11 amino acids. The germline V and J ends were trimmed by 3 bases and 7 bases, with 7 bases remaining between them. The CDR3 bases are TGTGCCAGCAGCCATGGACGGGAGCAGTACTTC. Its translation is CASSHGREQYF.

The V call is TRBV19, the J call TRBJ1-4; tentatively, D is TRBD1 (6 bases). V shed 6 bases and J shed 5 bases, with 13 bases lying between them. CDR3 length: 14 residues. Germline V gene lookup returns CDR1 LNHDA and CDR2 SQIVND (reference sequence). The DNA of the CDR3 is TGTGCCAGTAGGTTGGACAGTCGAAATGAAAAACTGTTTTTT. This gives the protein CASRLDSRNEKLFF.

CDR3 nucleotide sequence: TGTGCCAGCAGCTCTCGATCTGGCTACACCTTC. Translating gives CASSSRSGYTF. The chain joins TRBV7-4 to TRBJ1-2; unclear D gene. CDR1 and CDR2 (germline): SGHVT, SQSDAQ. The CDR3 has 11 amino acids. V was cut by 4 bases and J by 7 bases, with 7 bases left in between.

This clonotype showed up just a few times. This chain links TRBV9 with TRBJ2-5; possible D gene TRBD2, 7 bases. Germline CDR1 and CDR2: SGDLS and YYNGEE. V was clipped by 0 bases and J by 5 bases, with 14 bases between them. This CDR3 region has 15 residues. The CDR3 sequence: CASSVVGGRGETQYF. In DNA form, the CDR3 reads TGTGCCAGCAGCGTAGTTGGGGGGCGGGGGGAGACCCAGTACTTC.

The chain's CDR3 is CSARADTQYF. In nucleotides, the CDR3 is TGCAGTGCTAGGGCAGATACGCAGTATTTT. This chain uses TRBV20-1 with TRBJ2-3; unclear D gene. CDR1 and CDR2 (germline): DFQATT, SNEGSKA (reference sequence). The CDR3 length is 10 residues. Between the trimmed V and J ends, which lost 3 bases and 4 bases, there was a span of 2 bases.